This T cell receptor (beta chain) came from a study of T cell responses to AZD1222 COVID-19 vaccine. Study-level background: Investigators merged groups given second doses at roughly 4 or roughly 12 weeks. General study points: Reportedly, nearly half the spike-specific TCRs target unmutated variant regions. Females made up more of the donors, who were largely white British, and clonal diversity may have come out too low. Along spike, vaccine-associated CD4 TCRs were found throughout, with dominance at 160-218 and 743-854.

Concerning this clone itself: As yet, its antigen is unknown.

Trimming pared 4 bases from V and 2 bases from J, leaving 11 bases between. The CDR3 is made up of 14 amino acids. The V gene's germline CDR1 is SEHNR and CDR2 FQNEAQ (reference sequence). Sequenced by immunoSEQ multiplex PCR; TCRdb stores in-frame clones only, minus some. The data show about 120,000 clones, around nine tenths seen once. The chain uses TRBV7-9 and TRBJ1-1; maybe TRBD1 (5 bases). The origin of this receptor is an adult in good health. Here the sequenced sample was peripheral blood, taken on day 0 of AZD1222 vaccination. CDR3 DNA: TGTGCCAGCAGCTCGGGACGGCAAAACACTGAAGCTTTCTTT. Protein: CASSSGRQNTEAFF. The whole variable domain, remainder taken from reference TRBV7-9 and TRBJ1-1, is DTGVSQNPRHKITKRGQNVTFRCDPISEHNRLYWYRQTLGQGPEFLTYFQNEAQLEKSRLLSDRFSAERPKGSFSTLEIQRTEQGDSAMYLCASSSGRQNTEAFFGQGTRLTVV.